This passage covers 11 T cell receptor beta chains from one sample sequenced in a study of OX40 agonist ivuxolimab in advanced cancers. Using immunoSEQ multiplex PCR, the repertoire was profiled, and TCRdb retains in-frame clones only, with some absent. This table has fewer than 85,000 clones, just over 90% appearing once. Specimen: CD4+ or CD8+ T cells sorted from blood, collected in a trial of the OX40 agonist ivuxolimab. The receptors derive from an adult with an advanced solid tumor such as melanoma, head and neck, liver or kidney cancer.

As regards this clone: Other DNA sequences of this sample code for an identical CDR3. CDR3 nucleotides: TGTGCCAGTAGTATAGGGGACTATGGCTACACCTTC. Translation: CASSIGDYGYTF. This sequence joins TRBV19 and TRBJ1-2; no definite D call. CDR1 and CDR2 (germline): LNHDA, SQIVND (reference sequence). V lost 1 base, J lost 3 bases, and 3 bases lay in between. The CDR3 loop spans 12 amino acids.

This clone was seen more than once but under ten times. The V gene is TRBV7-2, the J gene TRBJ1-1, with D possibly being TRBD1 (6 bases). V lost 3 bases and J lost 1, with 6 bases in between. Germline V gene data show CDR1 as SGHTA and CDR2 as FQGNSA. This CDR3 contains 13 residues. This chain's CDR3 is CASSLTGNTEAFF. The CDR3 region has the DNA TGTGCCAGCAGCTTGACAGGGAACACTGAAGCTTTCTTT. The full variable domain, with the rest looked up from reference TRBV7-2 and TRBJ1-1, is GAGVSQSPSNKVTEKGKDVELRCDPISGHTALYWYRQSLGQGLEFLIYFQGNSAPDKSGLPSDRFSAERTGGSVSTLTIQRTQQEDSAVYLCASSLTGNTEAFFGQGTRLTVV.

The chain couples TRBV6-6 to TRBJ2-5, with no clear D. Trimming stripped 2 bases from V and 8 bases from J, with 15 bases between. CDR1 is MNHNY, CDR2 SVGAGI, per germline (reference sequence). This CDR3 region has 14 residues. Here the CDR3 DNA reads TGTGCCAGCAGTTACAGGGTCAACACAAATACCCAGTACTTC. This translates into CASSYRVNTNTQYF.

The chain combines TRBV6-1 with TRBJ1-4; perhaps TRBD1 as D (6 bases). This CDR3 has 14 amino acids. The V end was cut by 0 bases, the J end by 8 bases, with 10 bases between. CDR1 and CDR2 from the germline V gene are MNHNS and SASEGT. The CDR3 DNA sequence: TGTGCCAGCAGTGAAGCAACAGGGATGGAAAAACTGTTTTTT. Protein product: CASSEATGMEKLFF.

V usage is TRBV4-1 and J usage is TRBJ2-7; possibly TRBD1 for D (6 bases). CDR1 is MGHRA, CDR2 YSYEKL, per germline. CDR3 length: 15 residues. The V and J ends lost 1 base and 8 bases respectively, with 18 bases between them. The CDR3 coding sequence is TGCGCCAGCAGCCAAGTAATTGGGGGCCAAGGAAAGCAGTACTTC. This sequence encodes CASSQVIGGQGKQYF.

This chain joins TRBV11-2 and TRBJ2-3, with TRBD2 as a possible D gene (5 bases). This CDR3 has 13 residues. Per germline, CDR1 SGHAT and CDR2 FQNNGV. The germline V and J ends were trimmed by 7 bases and 1 base, with 9 bases remaining between them. The CDR3 reads CASKLGGTDTQYF. CDR3 sequence (DNA): TGTGCCAGCAAACTCGGGGGCACAGATACGCAGTATTTT.

V gene TRBV11-3 combines with J gene TRBJ1-1, with D unresolved. The germline V gene has CDR1 SGHNT and CDR2 YENEEA. V was trimmed by 5 bases and J by 3 bases, leaving 16 bases between them. CDR3 size: 15 residues. The CDR3 region has the DNA TGTGCCAGCAGCCTGGGAGTGGTGACCGACACTGAAGCTTTCTTT. Protein product: CASSLGVVTDTEAFF.

This chain links TRBV4-2 with TRBJ2-7; 7 bases map to TRBD1. The germline CDR1 and CDR2 sequences are LGHNA and YNFKEQ. The CDR3 length is 15 residues. V lost 1 base to trimming and J lost 2 bases; unmatched junction nucleotides: 5. CDR3 region: CASSQATGQTYEQYF. The DNA of the CDR3 is TGTGCCAGCAGCCAAGCTACGGGACAGACCTACGAGCAGTACTTC.

The sample holds one count of this clone. The chain has TRBV5-6 and TRBJ2-3, with TRBD2 matching over 8 bases. Germline assignment: CDR1 SGHDT and CDR2 YYEEEE. J was trimmed by 3 bases and V by 0 bases; bases with no gene match: 6. This CDR3 spans 16 amino acids. The CDR3 reads CASSLEGGGITDTQYF. The CDR3 coding sequence is TGTGCCAGCAGCTTGGAGGGCGGGGGGATAACAGATACGCAGTATTTT.

The rearrangement uses TRBV2 and TRBJ2-5; 7 nucleotides align to TRBD1. The junction had 9 bases not matched to a gene; V was cut back by 9 bases and J by 2 bases. The germline gives CDR1 SNHLY, CDR2 FYNNEI. The CDR3 is 14 amino acids. The CDR3 DNA follows: TGTGCCAGTTTAGGGGGCCCCAAACAAGAGACCCAGTACTTC. Amino acids: CASLGGPKQETQYF.

This chain connects TRBV28 to TRBJ2-7, with TRBD1 matching 11 bases. After removal of 8 bases from V and 1 base from J, the junction contained 7 bases not matched to a gene. The CDR3 totals 15 residues. Germline V gene lookup returns CDR1 MDHEN and CDR2 SYDVKM. CDR3 in amino acids: CASDTGTGGSYEQYF. In nucleotides, the CDR3 is TGTGCCAGCGATACCGGGACAGGGGGGTCCTACGAGCAGTACTTC.